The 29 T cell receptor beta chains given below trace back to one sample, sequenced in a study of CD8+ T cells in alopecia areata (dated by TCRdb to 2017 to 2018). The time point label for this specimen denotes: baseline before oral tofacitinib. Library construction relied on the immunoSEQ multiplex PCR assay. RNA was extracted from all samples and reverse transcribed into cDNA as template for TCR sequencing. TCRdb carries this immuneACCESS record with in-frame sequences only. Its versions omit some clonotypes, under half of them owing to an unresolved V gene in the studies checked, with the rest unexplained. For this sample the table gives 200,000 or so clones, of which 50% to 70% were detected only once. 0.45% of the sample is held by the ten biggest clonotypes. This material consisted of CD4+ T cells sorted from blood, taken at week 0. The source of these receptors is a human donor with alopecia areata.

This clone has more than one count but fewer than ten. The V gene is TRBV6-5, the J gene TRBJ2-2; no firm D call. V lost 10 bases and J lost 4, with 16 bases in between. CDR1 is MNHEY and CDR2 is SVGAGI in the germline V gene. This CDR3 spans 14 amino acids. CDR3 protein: CATSRVDFTGELFF. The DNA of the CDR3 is TGTGCCACCAGCCGGGTCGATTTCACCGGGGAGCTGTTTTTT.

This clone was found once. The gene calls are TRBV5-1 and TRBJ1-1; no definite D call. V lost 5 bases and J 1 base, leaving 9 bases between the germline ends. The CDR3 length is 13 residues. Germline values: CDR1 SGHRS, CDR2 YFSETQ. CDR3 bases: TGCGCCAGCAGGCTTGACTCGAACACTGAAGCTTTCTTT. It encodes CASRLDSNTEAFF.

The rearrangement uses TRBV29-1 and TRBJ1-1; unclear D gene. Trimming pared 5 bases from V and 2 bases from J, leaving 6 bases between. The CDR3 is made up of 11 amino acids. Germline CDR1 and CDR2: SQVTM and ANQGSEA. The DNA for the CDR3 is TGCAGCGTTAATGGAAACACTGAAGCTTTCTTT. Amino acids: CSVNGNTEAFF.

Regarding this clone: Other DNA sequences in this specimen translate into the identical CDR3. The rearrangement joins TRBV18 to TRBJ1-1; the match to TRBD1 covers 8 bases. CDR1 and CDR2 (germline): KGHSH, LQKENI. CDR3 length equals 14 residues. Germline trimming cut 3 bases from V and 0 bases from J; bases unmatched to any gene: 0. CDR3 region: CASSPDRVNTEAFF. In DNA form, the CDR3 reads TGTGCCAGCTCACCGGACAGGGTGAACACTGAAGCTTTCTTT.

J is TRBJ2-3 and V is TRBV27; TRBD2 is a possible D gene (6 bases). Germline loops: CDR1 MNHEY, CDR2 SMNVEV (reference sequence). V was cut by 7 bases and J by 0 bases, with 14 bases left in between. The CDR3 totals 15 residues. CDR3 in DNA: TGTGCCAGCAAATGGCTAGGGACTAGCACAGATACGCAGTATTTT. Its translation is CASKWLGTSTDTQYF.

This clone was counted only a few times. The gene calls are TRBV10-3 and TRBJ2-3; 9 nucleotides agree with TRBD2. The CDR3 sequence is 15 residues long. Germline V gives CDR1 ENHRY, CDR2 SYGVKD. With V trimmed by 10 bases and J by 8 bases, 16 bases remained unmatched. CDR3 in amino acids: CATCGGVAEGGTQYF. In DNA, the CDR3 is TGTGCCACTTGCGGGGGGGTAGCCGAAGGTGGTACGCAGTATTTT.

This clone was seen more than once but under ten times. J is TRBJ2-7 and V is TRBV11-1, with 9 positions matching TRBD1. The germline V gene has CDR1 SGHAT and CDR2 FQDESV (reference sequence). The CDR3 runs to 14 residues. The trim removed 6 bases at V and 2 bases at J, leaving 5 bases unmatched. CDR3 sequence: CASSQGQGPYEQYF. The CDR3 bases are TGTGCCAGCAGTCAAGGACAGGGGCCCTACGAGCAGTACTTC.

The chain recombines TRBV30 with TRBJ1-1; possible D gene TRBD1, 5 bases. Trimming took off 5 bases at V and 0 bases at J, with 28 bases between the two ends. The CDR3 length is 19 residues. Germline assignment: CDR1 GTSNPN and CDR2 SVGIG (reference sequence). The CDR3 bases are TGTGCCTGGGGCGATGACAGCCTCGATCACACGTTTATGAACACTGAAGCTTTCTTT. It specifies CAWGDDSLDHTFMNTEAFF. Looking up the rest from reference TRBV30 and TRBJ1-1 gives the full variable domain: SQTIHQWPATLVQPVGSPLSLECTVEGTSNPNLYWYRQAAGRGLQLLFYSVGIGQISSEVPQNLSASRPQDRQFILSSKKLLLSDSGFYLCAWGDDSLDHTFMNTEAFFGQGTRLTVV.

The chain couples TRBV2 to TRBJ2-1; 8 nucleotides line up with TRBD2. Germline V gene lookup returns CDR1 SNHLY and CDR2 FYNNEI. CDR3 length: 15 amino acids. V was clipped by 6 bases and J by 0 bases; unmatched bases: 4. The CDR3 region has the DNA TGTGCCAGCAGGCAGCGGGGGAGCTCCTACAATGAGCAGTTCTTC. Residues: CASRQRGSSYNEQFF.

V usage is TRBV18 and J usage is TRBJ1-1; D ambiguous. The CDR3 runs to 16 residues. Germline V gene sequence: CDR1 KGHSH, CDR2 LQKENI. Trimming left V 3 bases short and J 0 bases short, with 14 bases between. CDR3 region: CASSPLPDGVNTEAFF. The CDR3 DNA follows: TGTGCCAGCTCACCTTTACCGGACGGGGTGAACACTGAAGCTTTCTTT.

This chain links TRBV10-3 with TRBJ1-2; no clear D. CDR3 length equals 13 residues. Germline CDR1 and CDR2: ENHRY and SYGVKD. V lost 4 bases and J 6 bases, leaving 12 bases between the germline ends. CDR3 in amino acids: CAISGQANDGYTF. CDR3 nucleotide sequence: TGTGCCATCAGTGGTCAGGCAAACGATGGCTACACCTTC.

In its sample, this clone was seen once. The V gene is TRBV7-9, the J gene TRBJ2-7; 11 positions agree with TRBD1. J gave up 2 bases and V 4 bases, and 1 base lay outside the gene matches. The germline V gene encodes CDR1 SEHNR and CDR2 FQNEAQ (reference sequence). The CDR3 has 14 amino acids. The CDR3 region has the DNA TGTGCCAGCAGCTCGGACAGGGGGCCCTACGAGCAGTACTTC. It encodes CASSSDRGPYEQYF.

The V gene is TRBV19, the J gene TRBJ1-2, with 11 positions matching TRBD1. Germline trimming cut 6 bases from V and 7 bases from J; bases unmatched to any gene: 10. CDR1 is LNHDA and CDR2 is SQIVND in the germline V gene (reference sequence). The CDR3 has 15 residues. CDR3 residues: CASRSLDRGRGGYTF. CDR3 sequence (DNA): TGTGCCAGTAGATCCCTGGACAGGGGGCGCGGTGGCTACACCTTC.

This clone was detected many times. The CDR3 DNA is TGTGCCATCAGGCAACTTAGCACTGAAGCTTTCTTT. Translation gives CAIRQLSTEAFF. This chain connects TRBV10-3 to TRBJ1-1; D call uncertain. In germline, CDR1 is ENHRY, CDR2 SYGVKD. This CDR3 has 12 residues. V lost 6 bases, J lost 4 bases, and 9 bases lay in between.

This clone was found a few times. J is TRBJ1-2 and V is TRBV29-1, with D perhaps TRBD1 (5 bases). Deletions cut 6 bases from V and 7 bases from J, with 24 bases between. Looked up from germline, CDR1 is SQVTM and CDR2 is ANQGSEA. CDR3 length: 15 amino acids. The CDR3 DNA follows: TGCAGCGTCAGCGGGGAGCGGGGGGAGTTGGGTGGCTACACCTTC. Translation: CSVSGERGELGGYTF.

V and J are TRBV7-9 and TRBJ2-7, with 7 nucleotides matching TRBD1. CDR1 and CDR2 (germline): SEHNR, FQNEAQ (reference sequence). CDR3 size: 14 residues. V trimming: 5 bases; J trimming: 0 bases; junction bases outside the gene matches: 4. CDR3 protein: CASSTRDSSYEQYF. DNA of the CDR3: TGTGCCAGCAGCACCCGGGACAGCTCCTACGAGCAGTACTTC. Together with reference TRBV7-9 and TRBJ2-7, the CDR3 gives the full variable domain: DTGVSQNPRHKITKRGQNVTFRCDPISEHNRLYWYRQTLGQGPEFLTYFQNEAQLEKSRLLSDRFSAERPKGSFSTLEIQRTEQGDSAMYLCASSTRDSSYEQYFGPGTRLTVT.

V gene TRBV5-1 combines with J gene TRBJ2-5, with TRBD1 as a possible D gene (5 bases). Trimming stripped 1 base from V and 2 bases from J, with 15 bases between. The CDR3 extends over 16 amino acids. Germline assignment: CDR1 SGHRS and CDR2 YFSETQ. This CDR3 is CASSLKPATAQETQYF. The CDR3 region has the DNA TGCGCCAGCAGCTTGAAACCGGCGACAGCACAAGAGACCCAGTACTTC.

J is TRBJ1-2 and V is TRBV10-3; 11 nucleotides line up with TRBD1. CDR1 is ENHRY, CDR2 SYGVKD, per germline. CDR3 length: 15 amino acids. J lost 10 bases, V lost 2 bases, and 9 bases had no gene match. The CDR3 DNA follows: TGTGCCATCAGTGAGCAGGACAGGGGGCTAGCGGTCTACACCTTC. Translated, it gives CAISEQDRGLAVYTF.

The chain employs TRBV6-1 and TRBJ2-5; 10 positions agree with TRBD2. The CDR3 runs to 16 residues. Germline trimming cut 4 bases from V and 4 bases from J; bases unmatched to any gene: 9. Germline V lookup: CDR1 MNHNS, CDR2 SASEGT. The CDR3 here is CASSASRTSGLETQYF. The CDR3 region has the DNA TGTGCCAGCAGTGCTTCACGGACTAGCGGATTAGAGACCCAGTACTTC.

CDR3 amino acids: CASSQEIGGYTF. CDR3 in DNA: TGCGCCAGCAGCCAAGAAATTGGAGGCTACACCTTC. This rearrangement joins TRBV4-1 to TRBJ1-2; D gene unclear. This CDR3 is 12 amino acids long. CDR1 and CDR2 from the germline V gene are MGHRA and YSYEKL. Trimming removed 0 bases at V and 8 bases at J, with 7 bases between.

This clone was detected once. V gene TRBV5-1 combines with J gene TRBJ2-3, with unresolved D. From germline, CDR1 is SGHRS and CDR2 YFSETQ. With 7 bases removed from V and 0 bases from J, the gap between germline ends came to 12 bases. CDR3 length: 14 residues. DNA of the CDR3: TGCGCCAGCTCCGTAATTGAAAGCACAGATACGCAGTATTTT. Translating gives CASSVIESTDTQYF.

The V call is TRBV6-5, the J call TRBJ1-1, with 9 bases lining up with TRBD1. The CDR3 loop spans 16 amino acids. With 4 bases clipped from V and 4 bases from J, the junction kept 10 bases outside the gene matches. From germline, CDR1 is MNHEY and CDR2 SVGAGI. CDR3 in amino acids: CASSFSGTGMGTEAFF. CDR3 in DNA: TGTGCCAGCAGTTTCTCCGGGACAGGGATGGGCACTGAAGCTTTCTTT.

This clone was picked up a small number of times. The CDR3 DNA follows: TGTGCCAGCAGCTTAAGGCAAATGAACACTGAAGCTTTCTTT. Translation gives CASSLRQMNTEAFF. The rearrangement links TRBV7-8 to TRBJ1-1; no definite D call. The germline CDR1 and CDR2 sequences are SGHVS and FQNEAQ. V was pared by 2 bases and J by 0 bases, with 7 bases between. This CDR3 comprises 14 residues.

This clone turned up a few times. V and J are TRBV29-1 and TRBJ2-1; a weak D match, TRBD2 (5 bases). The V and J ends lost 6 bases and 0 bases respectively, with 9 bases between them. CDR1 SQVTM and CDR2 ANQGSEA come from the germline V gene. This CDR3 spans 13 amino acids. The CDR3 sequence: CSVLEPSYNEQFF. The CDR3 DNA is TGCAGCGTACTAGAACCCTCCTACAATGAGCAGTTCTTC.

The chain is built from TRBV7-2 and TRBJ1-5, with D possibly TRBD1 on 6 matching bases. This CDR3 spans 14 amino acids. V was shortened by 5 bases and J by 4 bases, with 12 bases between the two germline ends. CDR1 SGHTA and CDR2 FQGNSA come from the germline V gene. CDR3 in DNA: TGTGCCAGCAGCCTAGGACAGTTAAATCAGCCCCAGCATTTT. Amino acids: CASSLGQLNQPQHF.

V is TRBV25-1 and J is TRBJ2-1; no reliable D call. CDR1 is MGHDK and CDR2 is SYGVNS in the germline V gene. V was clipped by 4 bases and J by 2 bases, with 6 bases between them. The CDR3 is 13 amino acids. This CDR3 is CASSVYPYNEQFF. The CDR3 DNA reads TGTGCCAGCAGTGTATATCCCTACAATGAGCAGTTCTTC.

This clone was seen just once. The CDR3 DNA is TGTGCCAGCAGTTACTCGGAGAGCTCTGGGGCCAACGTCCTGACTTTC. Encoded protein: CASSYSESSGANVLTF. This chain connects TRBV6-5 to TRBJ2-6; D is ambiguous. Germline-derived CDR1 and CDR2 are MNHEY and SVGAGI. Trimming took off 0 bases at V and 0 bases at J, with 6 bases between the two ends. The CDR3 runs to 16 residues.

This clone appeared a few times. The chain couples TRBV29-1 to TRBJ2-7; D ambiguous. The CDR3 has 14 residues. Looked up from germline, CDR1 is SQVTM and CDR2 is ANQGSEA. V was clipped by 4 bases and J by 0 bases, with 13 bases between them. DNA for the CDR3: TGCAGCGTTGTTCTGACTGACCGCTCCTACGAGCAGTACTTC. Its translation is CSVVLTDRSYEQYF.

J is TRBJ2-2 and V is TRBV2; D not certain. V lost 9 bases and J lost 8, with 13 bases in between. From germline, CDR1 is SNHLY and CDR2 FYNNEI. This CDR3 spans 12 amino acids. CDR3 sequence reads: CARSQLGGELFF. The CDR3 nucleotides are TGTGCCAGAAGCCAATTGGGAGGGGAGCTGTTTTTT.